This T cell receptor (beta chain) was sequenced during a study of T cell responses to AZD1222 COVID-19 vaccine. The data were produced by immunoSEQ multiplex PCR, yet TCRdb's version contains in-frame clones alone and is incomplete. The table shows about 64,000 clones, with about 89% occurring only once. The CDR3 totals 13 residues. Germline assignment: CDR1 SGHTA and CDR2 FQGNSA. The V and J ends lost 6 bases and 6 bases respectively, with 12 bases between them. In this sample, this clone turned up a few times. Its antigen is currently unknown. Study-wide findings and caveats: Only a handful of AZD1222 recipients, several in all, had baseline seropositivity. Reports say nearly half of spike-specific TCRs go after unmutated variant regions. The study sampled repertoires only after the peak T cell response. The study found vaccine-associated CD4 TCRs spanning spike, dominant at 160-218 and 743-854.

This sequence was found in an adult who received the MenACWY meningococcal vaccine as a control. The chain links TRBV7-2 to TRBJ2-1, with no clear D. Sample: peripheral blood, taken 28 days after the second dose of the MenACWY control vaccine. DNA of the CDR3: TGTGCCAGCAGGCTCCGTAGCCCCAATGAGCAGTTCTTC. Residues: CASRLRSPNEQFF. Combining the CDR3 with reference TRBV7-2 and TRBJ2-1 gives the whole variable domain GAGVSQSPSNKVTEKGKDVELRCDPISGHTALYWYRQSLGQGLEFLIYFQGNSAPDKSGLPSDRFSAERTGGSVSTLTIQRTQQEDSAVYLCASRLRSPNEQFFGPGTRLTVL.